This is a list of T cell receptor beta chains from one sample in a study of CD8+ T cells in alopecia areata. Using immunoSEQ multiplex PCR, the repertoire was profiled, and TCRdb retains in-frame clones only, with some absent. The sample contains around 100,000 clones, about 61% of which appear only once. The material was CD8+ T cells sorted from blood, obtained at approximately week 60, from a patient treated with tofacitinib. The source is a human donor with alopecia areata. Both conserved end residues are part of each CDR3. A D gene is named only where the DNA matches it firmly. The size field is filled for only some rows; it gives once, few, many or a size class.

CDR3: CASSFAGPEETQYF
DNA: TGCGCCAGCAGCTTCGCGGGACCCGAAGAGACCCAGTACTTC
V: TRBV5-1
J: TRBJ2-5
size: .
D: .

CDR3: CASSLGLMPVADTQYF
DNA: TGTGCCAGCAGCTTAGGCCTAATGCCGGTCGCGGATACGCAGTATTTT
V: TRBV13
J: TRBJ2-3
size: hyperexpanded
D: .

CDR3: CASSYGEAPTYEQYF
DNA: TGTGCCAGCAGTTACGGCGAGGCGCCAACCTACGAGCAGTACTTC
V: TRBV6-5
J: TRBJ2-7
size: .
D: .

CDR3: CASSSRAGMYQETQYF
DNA: TGTGCCAGCAGCTCCCGGGCGGGGATGTACCAAGAGACCCAGTACTTC
V: TRBV7-8
J: TRBJ2-5
size: .
D: .

CDR3: CASGSYEQYF
DNA: TGTGCCAGCGGATCCTACGAGCAGTACTTC
V: TRBV6-1
J: TRBJ2-7
size: .
D: .

CDR3: CASSRAEMDTNYGYTF
DNA: TGCGCCAGCAGCCGCGCAGAGATGGACACGAACTATGGCTACACCTTC
V: TRBV4-1
J: TRBJ1-2
size: .
D: .

CDR3: CASSLSRWGHQPQHF
DNA: TGTGCCAGCAGTTTATCTCGATGGGGCCATCAGCCCCAGCATTTT
V: TRBV27
J: TRBJ1-5
size: .
D: .

CDR3: CASSDPGQGGTNVLTF
DNA: TGTGCCAGCAGCGATCCGGGACAGGGAGGTACCAACGTCCTGACTTTC
V: TRBV9
J: TRBJ2-6
size: .
D: TRBD1

CDR3: CASSSQGTKYF
DNA: TGCGCCAGCAGCTCCCAGGGGACGAAGTACTTC
V: TRBV5-1
J: TRBJ2-7
size: .
D: .

CDR3: CASSLDRSYEQYF
DNA: TGTGCCAGCAGCTTGGACAGATCCTACGAGCAGTACTTC
V: TRBV5-4
J: TRBJ2-7
size: once
D: .

CDR3: CASIADNYGYTF
DNA: TGCGCCAGCATCGCGGACAACTATGGCTACACCTTC
V: TRBV10-1
J: TRBJ1-2
size: .
D: .

CDR3: CASSQYQTGELFF
DNA: TGTGCCAGCAGCCAATATCAAACCGGGGAGCTGTTTTTT
V: TRBV14
J: TRBJ2-2
size: .
D: .

CDR3: CASSQGLGPDTQYF
DNA: TGCGCCAGCAGCCAAGGACTTGGCCCAGATACGCAGTATTTT
V: TRBV4-1
J: TRBJ2-3
size: once
D: .

CDR3: CAWADRDGNQPQHF
DNA: TGTGCCTGGGCAGACAGGGACGGCAATCAGCCCCAGCATTTT
V: TRBV30
J: TRBJ1-5
size: .
D: TRBD1

CDR3: CASSSPGLADTDTQYF
DNA: TGTGCCAGCAGTTCCCCGGGGCTAGCGGACACAGATACGCAGTATTTT
V: TRBV6-5
J: TRBJ2-3
size: .
D: TRBD2

CDR3: CASTIPRDREDEQYF
DNA: TGTGCCAGCACCATCCCTCGGGACAGGGAAGACGAGCAGTACTTC
V: TRBV27
J: TRBJ2-7
size: few
D: TRBD1

CDR3: CASSLEGTAHYEQYF
DNA: TGTGCCAGCAGCTTAGAGGGGACAGCCCACTACGAGCAGTACTTC
V: TRBV11-2
J: TRBJ2-7
size: .
D: TRBD1

CDR3: CAISSTDTQYF
DNA: TGTGCCATCAGCAGCACAGATACGCAGTATTTT
V: TRBV10-3
J: TRBJ2-3
size: few
D: .

CDR3: CASSIGTVYSNQPQHF
DNA: TGTGCCAGTAGTATCGGCACGGTCTATAGCAATCAGCCCCAGCATTTT
V: TRBV19
J: TRBJ1-5
size: few
D: .

CDR3: CASSSVGDRGTDTQYF
DNA: TGTGCCAGCAGTTCCGTGGGGGACAGGGGCACAGATACGCAGTATTTT
V: TRBV2
J: TRBJ2-3
size: few
D: TRBD1

CDR3: CASSVAEAYQETQYF
DNA: TGTGCCAGCAGCGTAGCTGAGGCGTACCAAGAGACCCAGTACTTC
V: TRBV9
J: TRBJ2-5
size: .
D: .

CDR3: CSGTGGVTGELFF
DNA: TGCAGCGGAACAGGGGGGGTCACCGGGGAGCTGTTTTTT
V: TRBV29-1
J: TRBJ2-2
size: few
D: .

CDR3: CASSLVVGTGSHEQYF
DNA: TGTGCCAGCAGCTTAGTGGTAGGGACAGGGTCTCACGAGCAGTACTTC
V: TRBV7-6
J: TRBJ2-7
size: .
D: TRBD1

CDR3: CASSVEGTGGWYTEAFF
DNA: TGTGCCAGCAGCGTAGAGGGCACAGGGGGCTGGTACACTGAAGCTTTCTTT
V: TRBV9
J: TRBJ1-1
size: .
D: TRBD1

CDR3: CASSPKQGNEQFF
DNA: TGTGCCAGCAGCCCCAAACAGGGAAATGAGCAGTTCTTC
V: TRBV9
J: TRBJ2-1
size: .
D: .

CDR3: CASSLDVRTDTQYF
DNA: TGTGCCAGCAGCTTAGACGTGCGCACAGATACGCAGTATTTT
V: TRBV7-9
J: TRBJ2-3
size: few
D: .

CDR3: CASSQVWADTQYF
DNA: TGCGCCAGCAGCCAAGTATGGGCAGATACGCAGTATTTT
V: TRBV4-1
J: TRBJ2-3
size: .
D: .

CDR3: CASGLVVGSAGAIAEKLFF
DNA: TGTGCTAGTGGTTTGGTAGTCGGGAGTGCGGGGGCCATAGCTGAAAAACTGTTTTTT
V: TRBV12-5
J: TRBJ1-4
size: .
D: .

CDR3: CASSHRDRGYEQYF
DNA: TGTGCCAGCAGCCACCGGGACAGGGGCTACGAGCAGTACTTC
V: TRBV7-9
J: TRBJ2-7
size: few
D: TRBD1

CDR3: CASSLWGDREGLTPFF
DNA: TGTGCCAGCAGCTTATGGGGGGACAGGGAAGGACTAACTCCGTTCTTC
V: TRBV7-8
J: TRBJ2-1
size: once
D: TRBD1

CDR3: CASSLAPGQGRPEQYF
DNA: TGTGCCAGCAGCTTAGCACCGGGACAGGGGCGCCCCGAGCAGTACTTC
V: TRBV7-8
J: TRBJ2-7
size: .
D: TRBD1

CDR3: CASSTRLATNRDTQYF
DNA: TGTGCCAGCAGCACCCGACTAGCGACTAACAGGGATACGCAGTATTTT
V: TRBV11-2
J: TRBJ2-3
size: few
D: TRBD2

CDR3: CASSRQGAREQYF
DNA: TGTGCCAGTAGTAGACAGGGGGCGCGCGAGCAGTACTTC
V: TRBV19
J: TRBJ2-7
size: few
D: TRBD1

CDR3: CASGDGSYEQYF
DNA: TGCGCCAGCGGGGACGGATCATACGAGCAGTACTTC
V: TRBV4-1
J: TRBJ2-7
size: .
D: .

CDR3: CASSLVLAGGPDTGELFF
DNA: TGCGCCAGCAGCTTGGTACTAGCGGGGGGGCCCGACACCGGGGAGCTGTTTTTT
V: TRBV5-1
J: TRBJ2-2
size: .
D: TRBD2

CDR3: CASSFLPEELFF
DNA: TGTGCCAGCAGCTTCCTTCCTGAGGAGCTGTTTTTT
V: TRBV7-8
J: TRBJ2-2
size: few
D: .

CDR3: CASRPEGLQNYGYTF
DNA: TGTGCCAGCAGACCAGAGGGCCTACAGAACTATGGCTACACCTTC
V: TRBV27
J: TRBJ1-2
size: .
D: .

CDR3: CASNGQGNTEAFF
DNA: TGTGCCAGCAACGGACAGGGGAACACTGAAGCTTTCTTT
V: TRBV13
J: TRBJ1-1
size: .
D: TRBD1

CDR3: CASSEFGTGSAEAFF
DNA: TGTGCCAGCAGTGAATTCGGGACAGGGTCAGCTGAAGCTTTCTTT
V: TRBV25-1
J: TRBJ1-1
size: .
D: TRBD1